These 30 T cell receptor beta chains share one sample of origin, sequenced in a study of blood T cell repertoires in COVID-19. TCRdb's table, derived via immunoSEQ multiplex PCR, lists solely in-frame clones and lacks some. Found here are over 200,000 clones, 88% of them singletons; the top ten hold just over 0.7%. The sequencing sample was made of peripheral blood. All receptors derive from a man aged 35 to 55 with acute or convalescent COVID-19.

The V gene is TRBV18, the J gene TRBJ2-7; 7 positions match TRBD1. This CDR3 spans 16 amino acids. Trimming cost V 2 bases and J 0 bases; bases outside gene matches: 7. Germline V gene data show CDR1 as KGHSH and CDR2 as LQKENI. The DNA for the CDR3 is TGTGCCAGCTCACCATGGGCGACAGGGAGCTCCTACGAGCAGTACTTC. Its translation is CASSPWATGSSYEQYF.

The V call is TRBV19, the J call TRBJ1-1; D might be TRBD1 (5 bases). Trimming stripped 6 bases from V and 7 bases from J, with 15 bases between. Looked up from germline, CDR1 is LNHDA and CDR2 is SQIVND (reference sequence). CDR3 size: 13 residues. This CDR3 is CASRAGGVFEAFF. The DNA of the CDR3 is TGTGCCAGTAGGGCCGGGGGAGTATTTGAAGCTTTCTTT.

The gene calls are TRBV18 and TRBJ2-7; 10 nucleotides agree with TRBD2. The CDR3 loop spans 13 amino acids. The trim removed 3 bases at V and 6 bases at J, leaving 2 bases unmatched. The germline gives CDR1 KGHSH, CDR2 LQKENI. DNA of the CDR3: TGTGCCAGCTCACCGGCTAGCGGGGGCGAGCAGTACTTC. Amino acid sequence: CASSPASGGEQYF.

The chain joins TRBV30 to TRBJ2-3; 7 bases align to TRBD1. Germline lookup yields CDR1 GTSNPN and CDR2 SVGIG (reference sequence). V gave up 5 bases and J gave up 5 bases; unmatched junction bases: 1. The CDR3 loop spans 11 amino acids. CDR3 DNA sequence: TGTGCCTGGGACAGGGTAGATACGCAGTATTTT. This translates into CAWDRVDTQYF.

This sequence joins TRBV6-4 and TRBJ2-7; a possible D gene is TRBD1 (6 bases). Germline V gives CDR1 MRHNA, CDR2 SNTAGT. The CDR3 length is 13 residues. V was shortened by 5 bases and J by 6 bases, with 14 bases between the two germline ends. The CDR3 sequence is CASSPTTGLEQYF. The CDR3, as DNA: TGTGCCAGCAGTCCAACCACAGGGCTCGAGCAGTACTTC.

This clone was seen once. V gene TRBV29-1 combines with J gene TRBJ2-3; D might be TRBD2 (6 bases). This CDR3 is 13 amino acids long. Trimming left V 4 bases short and J 3 bases short, with 11 bases between. The germline gives CDR1 SQVTM, CDR2 ANQGSEA. Written as DNA, the CDR3 is TGCAGCGTTGTCAGGGAGGAGACAGATACGCAGTATTTT. This sequence encodes CSVVREETDTQYF.

CDR3: CASSLAVAGSYNEQFF. In nucleotides, the CDR3 is TGCGCCAGCAGCTTGGCCGTAGCGGGGTCCTACAATGAGCAGTTCTTC. V and J are TRBV5-1 and TRBJ2-1; 8 bases are a match to TRBD2. V dropped 0 bases and J dropped 1; count of bases not matched to a gene: 3. The CDR3 has 16 amino acids. Germline V gene lookup returns CDR1 SGHRS and CDR2 YFSETQ.

The chain carries TRBV2 and TRBJ1-5, with unresolved D. Germline CDR1 is SNHLY and CDR2 is FYNNEI. Deletions cut 8 bases from V and 4 bases from J, with 18 bases between. There are 15 residues in the CDR3. The CDR3: CASGRRRDLNQPQHF. CDR3 coding DNA: TGTGCCAGCGGGAGGAGGAGGGATTTAAATCAGCCCCAGCATTTT.

A single count supports this clone. This rearrangement joins TRBV6-5 to TRBJ1-5; weak D call: TRBD1 (6 bases). CDR3 size: 15 residues. Germline V gene data show CDR1 as MNHEY and CDR2 as SVGAGI. Trimming took off 2 bases at V and 5 bases at J, with 13 bases between the two ends. CDR3 protein: CASSYGGRGDQPQHF. DNA for the CDR3: TGTGCCAGCAGTTACGGCGGCAGGGGTGATCAGCCCCAGCATTTT.

This clone was detected only once. The chain has TRBV11-2 and TRBJ2-1; TRBD2 agrees at 9 bases. CDR1 is SGHAT and CDR2 is FQNNGV in the germline V gene. V trimming: 3 bases; J trimming: 5 bases; junction bases outside the gene matches: 17. The CDR3 sequence is 19 residues long. The CDR3 region is CASSFEGIIIAGEDNEQFF. DNA of the CDR3: TGTGCCAGCAGCTTTGAAGGGATAATAATAGCGGGAGAAGACAATGAGCAGTTCTTC.

The chain couples TRBV5-1 to TRBJ2-1; D uncertain. V was shortened by 0 bases and J by 3 bases, with 10 bases between the two germline ends. This CDR3 region has 15 residues. CDR1 and CDR2 from the germline V gene are SGHRS and YFSETQ. Written as DNA, the CDR3 is TGCGCCAGCAGCTTGGGCCCAGAAGTCTACAATGAGCAGTTCTTC. Its protein is CASSLGPEVYNEQFF.

This chain uses TRBV27 with TRBJ2-7, with 7 bases fitting TRBD1. This CDR3 is built from 13 residues. Germline V gene data show CDR1 as MNHEY and CDR2 as SMNVEV (reference sequence). J was trimmed by 5 bases and V by 6 bases; bases with no gene match: 7. CDR3 DNA: TGTGCCAGCAGCCCGACAGGGCCCCACGAGCAGTACTTC. It specifies CASSPTGPHEQYF.

The chain couples TRBV6-1 to TRBJ2-4, with 16 bases lining up with TRBD2. Germline CDR1 MNHNS, CDR2 SASEGT. This CDR3 is 19 amino acids long. Germline trimming cut 4 bases from V and 3 bases from J; bases unmatched to any gene: 9. CDR3 sequence: CASSVGTSGRAGHKNIQYF. The CDR3 nucleotides read TGTGCCAGCAGTGTCGGGACTAGCGGGAGGGCCGGTCACAAAAACATTCAGTACTTC.

J is TRBJ1-2 and V is TRBV24-1, with 7 bases fitting TRBD1. The ends lost 7 bases at V and 8 bases at J; junction bases unmatched: 9. The CDR3 covers 13 residues. Germline V gives CDR1 KGHDR, CDR2 SFDVKD. The CDR3 region is CATSPGQRNGYTF. Here the CDR3 DNA reads TGTGCCACCAGCCCGGGACAGAGGAACGGCTACACCTTC.

This chain uses TRBV6-1 with TRBJ1-5, with no clear D. Trimming took off 3 bases at V and 5 bases at J, with 11 bases between the two ends. Germline values: CDR1 MNHNS, CDR2 SASEGT. The CDR3 is 14 amino acids. CDR3 amino acids: CASSDNRGYQPQHF. The CDR3 DNA reads TGTGCCAGCAGTGATAATCGAGGGTATCAGCCCCAGCATTTT.

The chain joins TRBV19 to TRBJ2-3; the match to TRBD2 covers 10 bases. The CDR3 contains 15 residues. CDR1 is LNHDA and CDR2 is SQIVND in the germline V gene (reference sequence). V shed 5 bases and J 4 bases; nucleotides not matched to a gene: 6. CDR3 sequence (DNA): TGTGCCAGTAGTCTCGGACTAGCGGAGCCAGATACGCAGTATTTT. Its translation is CASSLGLAEPDTQYF.

V usage is TRBV19 and J usage is TRBJ1-5, with D tentatively TRBD1 (5 bases). The CDR3 runs 15 residues. V gave up 7 bases and J gave up 0 bases, with 13 bases separating them. Germline V lookup: CDR1 LNHDA, CDR2 SQIVND (reference sequence). The CDR3: CASKRGSYSNQPQHF. DNA of the CDR3: TGTGCCAGTAAAAGGGGCAGTTATAGCAATCAGCCCCAGCATTTT.

The chain is built from TRBV5-4 and TRBJ1-6; 7 nucleotides match TRBD1. Germline V gives CDR1 SGHNT, CDR2 YYREEE (reference sequence). Losses at the gene ends were 6 bases for V and 8 bases for J; bases not matched to a gene: 14. This CDR3 spans 16 amino acids. The CDR3 spells CASNRGGGGGDSPLHF. The CDR3 DNA sequence: TGTGCCAGCAACCGGGGGGGTGGAGGGGGCGATTCACCCCTCCACTTT. Using reference TRBV5-4 and TRBJ1-6 for the parts outside the CDR3, the full variable domain is ETGVTQSPTHLIKTRGQQVTLRCSSQSGHNTVSWYQQALGQGPQFIFQYYREEENGRGNFPPRFSGLQFPNYSSELNVNALELDDSALYLCASNRGGGGGDSPLHFGNGTRLTVT.

This rearrangement joins TRBV28 to TRBJ2-7; 13 nucleotides match TRBD2. V lost 8 bases and J lost 3; bases outside the gene matches: 10. The CDR3 is 16 amino acids. Per germline, CDR1 MDHEN and CDR2 SYDVKM. The chain's CDR3 is CASHGLAGDTDYEQYF. For the CDR3, the DNA is TGTGCCAGCCATGGACTAGCGGGGGACACAGACTACGAGCAGTACTTC. The variable domain in full, with the rest retrieved from reference TRBV28 and TRBJ2-7, is DVKVTQSSRYLVKRTGEKVFLECVQDMDHENMFWYRQDPGLGLRLIYFSYDVKMKEKGDIPEGYSVSREKKERFSLILESASTNQTSMYLCASHGLAGDTDYEQYFGPGTRLTVT.

The sample holds one count of this clone. V usage is TRBV11-2 and J usage is TRBJ2-3; TRBD2 agrees at 14 bases. Germline V CDR1 and CDR2: SGHAT, FQNNGV. CDR3 length equals 16 residues. V shed 5 bases, J shed 4 bases, and the junction held 5 bases outside the gene matches. The CDR3 DNA follows: TGTGCCAGCAGCCCAAGGGGACTAGCGGGAGCAGATACGCAGTATTTT. Its protein is CASSPRGLAGADTQYF. Variable domain in full (rest from reference TRBV11-2 and TRBJ2-3): EAGVAQSPRYKIIEKRQSVAFWCNPISGHATLYWYQQILGQGPKLLIQFQNNGVVDDSQLPKDRFSAERLKGVDSTLKIQPAKLEDSAVYLCASSPRGLAGADTQYFGPGTRLTVL.

This chain links TRBV20-1 with TRBJ1-3; possible D gene TRBD1, 5 bases. CDR1 is DFQATT, CDR2 SNEGSKA, per germline (reference sequence). CDR3 length: 11 amino acids. Trimming pared 3 bases from V and 11 bases from J, leaving 11 bases between. Here the CDR3 DNA reads TGCAGTGCTAGCCCAGGGTTCTCCATATATTTT. Translation gives CSASPGFSIYF.

The CDR3 DNA reads TGTGCCATCAAGGGACAGGAGTCGTATGAGCAGTTCTTC. It yields the protein CAIKGQESYEQFF. The chain joins TRBV10-3 to TRBJ2-1; 8 bases are a match to TRBD1. The CDR3 consists of 13 residues. The V gene end was trimmed by 7 bases and the J gene end by 8 bases; junction bases not matched to a gene: 7. CDR1 ENHRY and CDR2 SYGVKD come from the germline V gene.

The V call is TRBV11-2, the J call TRBJ1-2; tentatively, D is TRBD1 (6 bases). The CDR3 runs to 14 residues. V gave up 3 bases and J gave up 8 bases, with 16 bases separating them. Germline V CDR1 and CDR2: SGHAT, FQNNGV. The CDR3: CASSFQGSPQGYTF. As DNA, the CDR3 is TGTGCCAGCAGCTTCCAGGGGTCGCCGCAGGGCTACACCTTC.

J is TRBJ2-1 and V is TRBV7-9; 8 nucleotides match TRBD1. Germline V gives CDR1 SEHNR, CDR2 FQNEAQ (reference sequence). The CDR3 extends over 18 amino acids. The junction had 21 bases not matched to a gene; V was cut back by 5 bases and J by 9 bases. CDR3 DNA: TGTGCCAGCAGCCCACCAAAACAGGGGGTCCCTGGTAGGGGTGAGCAGTTCTTC. It codes for CASSPPKQGVPGRGEQFF.

The sample holds one count of this clone. V usage is TRBV24-1 and J usage is TRBJ1-5; no clear D gene. This CDR3 contains 13 residues. Germline CDR1 and CDR2: KGHDR and SFDVKD. Trimming took 4 bases from V and 3 from J, leaving 6 bases between them. In DNA, the CDR3 is TGTGCCACCAGTGAGTATAACAATCAGCCCCAGCATTTT. Translating gives CATSEYNNQPQHF.

This sequence joins TRBV9 and TRBJ1-2; 8 bases map to TRBD1. Germline V gives CDR1 SGDLS, CDR2 YYNGEE. CDR3 size: 17 residues. The trim removed 3 bases at V and 4 bases at J, leaving 14 bases unmatched. The CDR3 coding sequence is TGTGCCAGCAGCGCTAATATCGGACAGGGAAGGACCTATGGCTACACCTTC. Translation: CASSANIGQGRTYGYTF.

The chain has TRBV4-3 and TRBJ1-2; D is unclear. The CDR3 consists of 16 residues. Germline V gene data show CDR1 as LGHNA and CDR2 as YSLEER. V was cut by 0 bases and J by 7 bases, with 18 bases left in between. CDR3 region: CASSQDSTGGYAGYTF. The CDR3 bases are TGCGCCAGCAGCCAAGATTCCACGGGCGGGTACGCTGGCTACACCTTC.

The chain links TRBV4-3 to TRBJ1-2; 7 bases fit TRBD1. Germline V lookup: CDR1 LGHNA, CDR2 YSLEER. This CDR3 contains 16 residues. V was clipped by 0 bases and J by 0 bases; unmatched bases: 4. The CDR3 protein is CASSQDLGTANYGYTF. Written as DNA, the CDR3 is TGCGCCAGCAGCCAAGATCTGGGGACAGCTAACTATGGCTACACCTTC.

In the case of this clone: Other nucleotide sequences in the sample specify the same CDR3. The chain has TRBV6-1 and TRBJ2-7; no clear D gene. The CDR3 consists of 11 residues. Between the trimmed V and J ends, which lost 3 bases and 3 bases, there was a span of 3 bases. Looked up from germline, CDR1 is MNHNS and CDR2 is SASEGT. The CDR3 DNA follows: TGTGCCAGCAGTGACAGCTACGAGCAGTACTTC. It is translated as CASSDSYEQYF.

V usage is TRBV18 and J usage is TRBJ2-3; no clear D. The CDR3 runs 11 residues. CDR1 is KGHSH and CDR2 is LQKENI in the germline V gene. V was cut by 8 bases and J by 2 bases, with 5 bases left in between. The DNA of the CDR3 is TGTGCCAGCCCCTCCACAGATACGCAGTATTTT. Amino acid sequence: CASPSTDTQYF.